Following are 3 T cell receptor beta chains from one sample sequenced in a study of human T cells and chemical hapten exposure. MiXCR, applied by TCRdb to the RACE reads, yields one record per CDR3 protein. Of some 42,000 distinct CDR3 sequences in the sample, about 9.8% were seen once. Time point specified: patch test 2, 6 weeks after DPC sensitization. Specified treatment: therapeutic diphenylcyclopropenone sensitization with weekly scalp DPC. The sequenced sample was whole blood, obtained in connection with sensitization to the hapten diphenylcyclopropenone (DPC). The source of these receptors is a woman aged 40 to 50 with alopecia areata. Some clones in this sample may be carry-over from other donors' samples.

Note on this clonotype: A read error is possible here, since a much larger clone lies one base away. V usage is TRBV19 and J usage is TRBJ2-7; 10 bases agree with TRBD1. Unmatched junction bases numbered 7, after V lost 7 bases and J lost 1 base. CDR3 length: 15 amino acids. CDR1 and CDR2 (germline): LNHDA, SQIVND (reference sequence). DNA of the CDR3: TGTGCCAGTAACGCCGGGACAGGGGCGTCCTACGAGCAGTACTTC. Translated, it gives CASNAGTGASYEQYF.

This clonotype has at least ten counts. The V call is TRBV29-1, the J call TRBJ2-7, with D hard to call. The germline gives CDR1 SQVTM, CDR2 ANQGSEA. The ends were cut back, 6 bases at V and 3 bases at J, with 6 bases in the middle. The length of the CDR3 is 10 residues. The CDR3 DNA reads TGCAGCGTCGGATTCTACGAGCAGTACTTC. Protein sequence: CSVGFYEQYF.

J is TRBJ1-6 and V is TRBV5-1, with 10 bases lining up with TRBD1. Germline-derived CDR1 and CDR2 are SGHRS and YFSETQ. The CDR3 consists of 14 residues. The junction had 4 bases not matched to a gene; V was cut back by 6 bases and J by 7 bases. The CDR3 loop reads CASTEGQGNSPLHF. The CDR3 DNA reads TGCGCCAGCACCGAGGGACAGGGGAATTCACCCCTCCACTTT. Full variable domain (outside the CDR3, taken from reference TRBV5-1 and TRBJ1-6): KAGVTQTPRYLIKTRGQQVTLSCSPISGHRSVSWYQQTPGQGLQFLFEYFSETQRNKGNFPGRFSGRQFSNSRSEMNVSTLELGDSALYLCASTEGQGNSPLHFGNGTRLTVT.